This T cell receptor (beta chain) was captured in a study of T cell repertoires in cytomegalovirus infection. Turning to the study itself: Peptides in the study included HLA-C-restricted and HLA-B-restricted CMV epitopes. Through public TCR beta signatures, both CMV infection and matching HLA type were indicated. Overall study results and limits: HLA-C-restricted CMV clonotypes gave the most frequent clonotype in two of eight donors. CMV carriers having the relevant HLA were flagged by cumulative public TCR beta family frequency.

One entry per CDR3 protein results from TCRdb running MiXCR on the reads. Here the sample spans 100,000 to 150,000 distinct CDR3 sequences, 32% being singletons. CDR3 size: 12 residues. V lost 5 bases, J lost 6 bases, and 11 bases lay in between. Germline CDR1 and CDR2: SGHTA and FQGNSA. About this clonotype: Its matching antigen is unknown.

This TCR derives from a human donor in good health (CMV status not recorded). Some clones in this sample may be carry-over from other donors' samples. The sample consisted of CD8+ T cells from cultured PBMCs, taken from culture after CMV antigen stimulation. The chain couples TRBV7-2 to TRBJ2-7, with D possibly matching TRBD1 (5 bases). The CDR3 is CASSRPGSEQYF. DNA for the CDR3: TGTGCCAGCAGCAGGCCAGGGTCCGAGCAGTACTTC.